This is a list of T cell receptor beta chains from one sample in a study of blood T cell repertoires in COVID-19. Method: immunoSEQ multiplex PCR; TCRdb's copy keeps in-frame clones and lacks some. This repertoire shows around 150,000 clones, roughly 80% found once; its top ten account for roughly 14%. What was sequenced was peripheral blood. The receptors derive from an elderly woman with acute or convalescent COVID-19. Both conserved end residues are part of each CDR3. The order of the fields is D gene, V gene, J gene, clone size, CDR3 protein, CDR3 DNA. The D gene is left open where the match is weak. Clone size is not always given. Where it is, it says once, few, many or a class for expanded clones.

-	TRBV5-8	TRBJ2-3	-	CASSKRIDTQYF	TGTGCCAGCAGCAAGAGGATAGATACGCAGTATTTT
-	TRBV19	TRBJ2-7	-	CASSMRHEQYF	TGTGCCAGTAGTATGCGCCACGAGCAGTACTTC
-	TRBV21-1	TRBJ2-7	once	CASISDSSYEQYF	TGTGCCAGCATTTCTGACAGCTCCTACGAGCAGTACTTC
-	TRBV7-2	TRBJ2-1	-	CASSLARASPYNEQFF	TGTGCCAGCAGCTTAGCGCGGGCTAGCCCTTACAATGAGCAGTTCTTC
TRBD1	TRBV19	TRBJ1-5	-	CASSATGGDSSNQPQHF	TGTGCCAGTAGCGCTACGGGGGGGGACAGCAGCAATCAGCCCCAGCATTTT
-	TRBV3-1/TRBV3-2	TRBJ2-1	-	CASSQHGTNNEQFF	TGTGCCAGCAGCCAACACGGGACAAACAATGAGCAGTTCTTC
TRBD2	TRBV5-6	TRBJ2-3	-	CASSLLGLAGKWTDTQYF	TGTGCCAGCAGCTTGTTGGGACTAGCGGGAAAATGGACAGATACGCAGTATTTT
-	TRBV19	TRBJ1-3	-	CASSRGESSGNTIYF	TGTGCCAGTTCTCGGGGGGAGAGCTCTGGAAACACCATATATTTT
TRBD2	TRBV2	TRBJ2-3	many	CASSLAGRTDTQYF	TGTGCCAGCAGTTTAGCGGGGCGGACAGATACGCAGTATTTT
TRBD1	TRBV5-1	TRBJ2-1	-	CASSLGQGFNEQFF	TGCGCCAGCAGCTTGGGACAGGGGTTCAATGAGCAGTTCTTC
-	TRBV30	TRBJ1-6	-	CAWSPGGDSPLHF	TGTGCCTGGAGCCCGGGAGGGGATTCACCCCTCCACTTT
TRBD2	TRBV19	TRBJ2-1	-	CASSMEAPGLAGRASYNEQFF	TGTGCCAGTAGTATGGAGGCCCCGGGACTAGCGGGGAGGGCCTCCTACAATGAGCAGTTCTTC
-	TRBV5-1	TRBJ1-1	-	CASTTGSNTEAFF	TGCGCCAGTACAACAGGGTCTAACACTGAAGCTTTCTTT
TRBD1	TRBV5-1	TRBJ2-7	-	CASRTGTDHSYEQYF	TGCGCCAGCAGAACCGGGACAGATCATTCCTACGAGCAGTACTTC
-	TRBV19	TRBJ1-2	once	CASSIGAASRIYGYTF	TGTGCCAGTAGTATAGGCGCGGCTAGTCGGATCTATGGCTACACCTTC
-	TRBV6-5	TRBJ1-4	-	CASSYLDATNEKLFF	TGTGCCAGCAGTTACCTAGATGCAACTAATGAAAAACTGTTTTTT
TRBD1	TRBV5-1	TRBJ1-6	-	CASSGGQGGPYSPLHF	TGCGCCAGCAGCGGAGGACAGGGCGGCCCTTATTCACCCCTCCACTTT